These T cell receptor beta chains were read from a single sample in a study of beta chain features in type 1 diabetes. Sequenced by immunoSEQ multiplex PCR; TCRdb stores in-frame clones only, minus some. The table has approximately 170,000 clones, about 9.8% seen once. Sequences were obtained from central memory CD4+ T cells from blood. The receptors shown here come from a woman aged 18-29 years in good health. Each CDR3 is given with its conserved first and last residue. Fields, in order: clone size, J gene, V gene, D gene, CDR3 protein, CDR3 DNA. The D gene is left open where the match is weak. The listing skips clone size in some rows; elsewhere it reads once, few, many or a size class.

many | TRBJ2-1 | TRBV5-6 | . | CASSLWGGNEQFF | TGTGCCAGCAGCTTGTGGGGAGGCAATGAGCAGTTCTTC
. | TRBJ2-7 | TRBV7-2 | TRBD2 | CASSLEGTSGGKMQYF | TGTGCCAGCAGCTTAGAGGGCACTAGCGGGGGAAAGATGCAGTACTTC
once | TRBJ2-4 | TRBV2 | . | CASSEARITEYF | TGTGCCAGCAGTGAAGCCCGGATCACAGAGTACTTC
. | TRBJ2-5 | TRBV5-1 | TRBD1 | CASSFTTQGEETQYF | TGCGCCAGCAGCTTCACTACGCAGGGGGAAGAGACCCAGTACTTC
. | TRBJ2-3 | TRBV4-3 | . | CASSPTASTDTQYF | TGCGCCAGCAGCCCGACAGCGAGCACAGATACGCAGTATTTT
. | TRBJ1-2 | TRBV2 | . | CASSGQASYGYTF | TGTGCCAGCAGTGGACAGGCCAGCTATGGCTACACCTTC
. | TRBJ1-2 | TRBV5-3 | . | CARSLEQPYGYTF | TGTGCCAGAAGCTTGGAACAGCCCTATGGCTACACCTTC
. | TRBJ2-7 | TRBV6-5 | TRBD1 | CASSYKGAPGTYEQYF | TGTGCCAGCAGTTACAAGGGGGCCCCCGGGACGTACGAGCAGTACTTC
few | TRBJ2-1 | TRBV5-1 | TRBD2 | CASSPSGRAENEQFF | TGCGCCAGCAGTCCAAGCGGGAGGGCCGAAAATGAGCAGTTCTTC
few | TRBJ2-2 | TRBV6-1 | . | CASISGTNTGELFF | TGTGCCAGCATCAGTGGGACTAACACCGGGGAGCTGTTTTTT
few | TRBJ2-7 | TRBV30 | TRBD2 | CAWSGTSGVYEQYF | TGTGCCTGGAGTGGGACTAGCGGGGTCTACGAGCAGTACTTC
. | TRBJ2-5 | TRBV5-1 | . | CASRNEGAGEETQYF | TGCGCCAGCAGAAACGAAGGGGCTGGGGAAGAGACCCAGTACTTC
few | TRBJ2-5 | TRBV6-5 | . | CASRGTFETQYF | TGTGCCAGCAGAGGGACATTTGAGACCCAGTACTTC
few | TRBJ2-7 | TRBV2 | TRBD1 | CASSELQGVYEQYF | TGTGCCAGCAGTGAATTACAGGGGGTGTACGAGCAGTACTTC
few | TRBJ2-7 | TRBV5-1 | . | CASSLSTSRTYEQYF | TGCGCCAGCAGCTTGTCTACTTCACGAACCTACGAGCAGTACTTC
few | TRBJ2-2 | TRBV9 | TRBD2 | CASSALAGGTNTGELFF | TGTGCCAGCAGCGCCTTAGCGGGAGGGACGAACACCGGGGAGCTGTTTTTT
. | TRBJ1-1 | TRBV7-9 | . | CASSLAGGDEAFF | TGTGCCAGCAGCTTAGCCGGCGGGGATGAAGCTTTCTTT
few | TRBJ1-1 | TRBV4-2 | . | CASSQAAVGANTEAFF | TGTGCCAGCAGCCAAGCGGCCGTAGGGGCGAACACTGAAGCTTTCTTT
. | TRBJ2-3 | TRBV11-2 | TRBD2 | CASSPRTSGGATDTQYF | TGTGCCAGCAGCCCCCGGACTAGCGGGGGGGCAACAGATACGCAGTATTTT
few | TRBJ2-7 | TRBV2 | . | CASGRVVEQYF | TGTGCCAGCGGCAGGGTGGTCGAGCAGTACTTC
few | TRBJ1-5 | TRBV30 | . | CAWSPRGGWEPQHF | TGTGCCTGGAGCCCCCGAGGGGGATGGGAGCCCCAGCATTTT
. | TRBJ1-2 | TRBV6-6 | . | CASSSPGEANYGYTF | TGTGCCAGCAGTTCCCCAGGGGAAGCTAACTATGGCTACACCTTC
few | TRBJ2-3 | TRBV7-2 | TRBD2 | CASSLSSREPTDTQYF | TGTGCCAGCAGCTTATCGTCGCGGGAGCCTACAGATACGCAGTATTTT
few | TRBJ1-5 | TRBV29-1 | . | CSVVISGDQPQHF | TGCAGCGTTGTAATCTCAGGGGATCAGCCCCAGCATTTT
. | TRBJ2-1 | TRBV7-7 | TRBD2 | CASSLAGGDNEQFF | TGTGCTAGCAGCTTAGCGGGAGGCGACAATGAGCAGTTCTTC
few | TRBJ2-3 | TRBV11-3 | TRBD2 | CASSSSGITDTQYF | TGTGCCAGCAGCTCTAGCGGGATAACAGATACGCAGTATTTT
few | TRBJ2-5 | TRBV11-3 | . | CASSYGRESGTQYF | TGTGCCAGCAGCTATGGGCGGGAAAGCGGGACCCAGTACTTC
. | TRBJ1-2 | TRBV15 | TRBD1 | CATCPNRGLHYGYTF | TGTGCCACCTGTCCCAACAGGGGGCTCCACTATGGCTACACCTTC
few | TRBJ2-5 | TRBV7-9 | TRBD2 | CASSLAIGTSGQETQYF | TGTGCCAGCAGCTTAGCGATCGGGACTAGCGGCCAAGAGACCCAGTACTTC
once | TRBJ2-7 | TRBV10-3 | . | CAVDGGNEQYF | TGTGCCGTTGACGGGGGAAACGAGCAGTACTTC
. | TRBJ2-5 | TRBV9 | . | CASSVVQGGQETQYF | TGTGCCAGCAGCGTAGTACAGGGTGGCCAAGAGACCCAGTACTTC
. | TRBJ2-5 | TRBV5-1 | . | CASSLGPPDRGETQYF | TGCGCCAGCAGCTTGGGGCCCCCCGACCGCGGGGAGACCCAGTACTTC
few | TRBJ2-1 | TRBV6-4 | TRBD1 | CASSPGQGKGEQFF | TGTGCCAGCAGTCCCGGACAGGGAAAGGGTGAGCAGTTCTTC
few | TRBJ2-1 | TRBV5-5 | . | CASSLVGDWKDEQFF | TGTGCCAGCAGCTTGGTCGGAGATTGGAAGGATGAGCAGTTCTTC
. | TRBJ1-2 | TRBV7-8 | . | CASSLSRANYGYTF | TGTGCCAGCAGCTTAAGTAGAGCTAACTATGGCTACACCTTC
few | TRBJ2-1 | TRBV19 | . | CASSLGANEQFF | TGTGCCAGTAGTTTGGGCGCCAATGAGCAGTTCTTC
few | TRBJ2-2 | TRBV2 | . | CASSGLYTGELFF | TGTGCCAGCAGTGGTCTGTACACCGGGGAGCTGTTTTTT
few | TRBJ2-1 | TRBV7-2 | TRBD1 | CASSQQGSEQFF | TGTGCCAGCAGCCAACAGGGGAGTGAGCAGTTCTTC
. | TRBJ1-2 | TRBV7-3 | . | CASSPPGVTVNGYTF | TGTGCCAGCAGCCCCCCGGGAGTGACAGTGAATGGCTACACCTTC
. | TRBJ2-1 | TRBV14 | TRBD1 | CASSQGRRTGGKNEQFF | TGTGCCAGCAGCCAAGGGCGAAGGACAGGGGGCAAGAATGAGCAGTTCTTC
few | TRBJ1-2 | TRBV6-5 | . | CASRSGFSPDGYTF | TGTGCCAGCAGGTCCGGGTTTTCTCCGGATGGCTACACCTTC
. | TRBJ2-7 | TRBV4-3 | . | CASSRTLGDTYEQYF | TGCGCCAGCAGCCGAACCCTCGGGGATACCTACGAGCAGTACTTC
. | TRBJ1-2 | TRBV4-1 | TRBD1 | CASSQAGTGGDGYTF | TGCGCCAGCAGCCAAGCCGGCACAGGGGGGGATGGCTACACCTTC
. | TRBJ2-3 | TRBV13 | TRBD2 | CASRTSALSTDTQYF | TGTGCCAGCAGAACTAGCGCCTTAAGCACAGATACGCAGTATTTT
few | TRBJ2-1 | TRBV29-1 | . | CSVSPRNNEQFF | TGCAGCGTTTCCCCTAGGAACAATGAGCAGTTCTTC
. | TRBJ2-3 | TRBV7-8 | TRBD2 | CASSLAQRGTTDTQYF | TGTGCCAGCAGCTTAGCCCAGCGGGGGACCACAGATACGCAGTATTTT
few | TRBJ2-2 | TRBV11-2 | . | CASSLAGLNTGELFF | TGTGCCAGCAGCTTAGCCGGACTTAACACCGGGGAGCTGTTTTTT
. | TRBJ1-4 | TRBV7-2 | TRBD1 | CASSRGGAEEKLFF | TGTGCCAGCAGCCGAGGGGGCGCGGAGGAAAAACTGTTTTTT
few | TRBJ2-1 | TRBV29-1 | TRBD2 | CSVRGLAGYNEQFF | TGCAGCGTACGAGGACTAGCGGGGTACAATGAGCAGTTCTTC
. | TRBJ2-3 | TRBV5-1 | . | CASSRDGGPDTQYF | TGCGCCAGCAGCCGGGATGGGGGCCCAGATACGCAGTATTTT